A selection of T cell receptor beta chains follows, all from one sample in a study of response to subunit inactivated influenza vaccine. TCRdb called the RT-PCR reads again in MiXCR, with one record for every CDR3 protein. The table lists approximately 500,000 distinct CDR3 sequences, around 13% of them singletons. The sequences come from PBMCs from blood, collected more than 35 days after vaccination. These receptor sequences come from a man over 45 who received an inactivated influenza vaccine. CDR3s include the opening cysteine and the closing phenylalanine or tryptophan. Fields, in order: J gene, V gene, clone size, D gene, CDR3 protein, CDR3 DNA. The D gene is left open where the match is weak. Rows may omit the clone size; those that give it use once, few, many or a size class.

j_call: TRBJ2-7
v_call: TRBV11-2
clone_size: .
d_call: TRBD2
cdr3_aa: CASSFELAGGLGASYEQYF
cdr3_nt: TGTGCCAGCAGCTTTGAACTAGCGGGAGGCCTGGGGGCCTCCTACGAGCAGTACTTC

j_call: TRBJ1-1
v_call: TRBV7-2
clone_size: .
d_call: .
cdr3_aa: CASSLGGPAEAFF
cdr3_nt: TGTGCCAGCAGCTTAGGAGGACCGGCTGAAGCTTTCTTT

j_call: TRBJ2-3
v_call: TRBV7-2
clone_size: few
d_call: TRBD1
cdr3_aa: CASSFRGRRTDTQYF
cdr3_nt: TGTGCCAGCAGCTTCAGGGGGCGAAGAACAGATACGCAGTATTTT

j_call: TRBJ1-3
v_call: TRBV6-1
clone_size: .
d_call: .
cdr3_aa: CASSPMISGNTIYF
cdr3_nt: TGTGCCAGCAGTCCAATGATCTCTGGAAACACCATATATTTT

j_call: TRBJ2-1
v_call: TRBV5-1
clone_size: .
d_call: TRBD2
cdr3_aa: CASSLSRPGGNNEQFF
cdr3_nt: TGCGCCAGCAGCTTGTCCCGCCCCGGGGGGAACAATGAGCAGTTCTTC

j_call: TRBJ2-1
v_call: TRBV12-3/TRBV12-4
clone_size: few
d_call: .
cdr3_aa: CASSLSRTVEQFF
cdr3_nt: TGTGCCAGCAGTTTAAGCCGGACTGTGGAGCAGTTCTTC

j_call: TRBJ2-1
v_call: TRBV5-1
clone_size: .
d_call: .
cdr3_aa: CASSLVPGSSYNEQFF
cdr3_nt: TGCGCCAGCAGCTTGGTCCCGGGGAGCTCCTACAATGAGCAGTTCTTC

j_call: TRBJ2-1
v_call: TRBV5-1
clone_size: .
d_call: .
cdr3_aa: CASSLEVLNEQFF
cdr3_nt: TGCGCCAGCAGCTTGGAGGTTTTAAATGAGCAGTTCTTC

j_call: TRBJ2-1
v_call: TRBV6-2/TRBV6-3
clone_size: many
d_call: TRBD2
cdr3_aa: CASTPTSGGGAYNEQFF
cdr3_nt: TGTGCCAGCACTCCTACTAGCGGGGGAGGGGCCTACAATGAGCAGTTCTTC

j_call: TRBJ1-5
v_call: TRBV6-6
clone_size: few
d_call: .
cdr3_aa: CASVRGNQPQHF
cdr3_nt: TGTGCCAGCGTAAGAGGAAATCAGCCCCAGCATTTT

j_call: TRBJ2-1
v_call: TRBV11-2
clone_size: .
d_call: TRBD2
cdr3_aa: CASKPLAGGMNEQFF
cdr3_nt: TGTGCCAGCAAACCACTAGCGGGGGGGATGAATGAGCAGTTCTTC

j_call: TRBJ2-3
v_call: TRBV13
clone_size: .
d_call: .
cdr3_aa: CASSSVVRTDTQYF
cdr3_nt: TGTGCCAGCAGCTCGGTGGTGCGCACAGATACGCAGTATTTT

j_call: TRBJ1-2
v_call: TRBV28
clone_size: .
d_call: .
cdr3_aa: CASSFGNNYGYTF
cdr3_nt: TGTGCCAGCAGTTTTGGCAATAACTATGGCTACACCTTC

j_call: TRBJ2-7
v_call: TRBV29-1
clone_size: .
d_call: TRBD1
cdr3_aa: CSVEIPDRGSYEQYF
cdr3_nt: TGCAGCGTTGAAATTCCGGACAGGGGTTCCTACGAGCAGTACTTC

j_call: TRBJ2-1
v_call: TRBV6-5
clone_size: few
d_call: TRBD2
cdr3_aa: CASSYLADLSYNEQFF
cdr3_nt: TGTGCCAGCAGTTACCTAGCGGATCTAAGCTACAATGAGCAGTTCTTC

j_call: TRBJ2-5
v_call: TRBV19
clone_size: few
d_call: .
cdr3_aa: CASSIVGGMETQYF
cdr3_nt: TGTGCCAGTAGTATAGTCGGCGGGATGGAGACCCAGTACTTC

j_call: TRBJ1-1
v_call: TRBV12-3/TRBV12-4
clone_size: many
d_call: .
cdr3_aa: CASSLDRRLNTEAFF
cdr3_nt: TGTGCCAGCAGTTTAGATCGGCGGTTGAACACTGAAGCTTTCTTT

j_call: TRBJ2-3
v_call: TRBV7-2
clone_size: few
d_call: .
cdr3_aa: CASSLSVGDTQYF
cdr3_nt: TGTGCCAGCAGCTTATCTGTAGGAGATACGCAGTATTTT

j_call: TRBJ2-2
v_call: TRBV20-1
clone_size: .
d_call: .
cdr3_aa: CSARKLQENTGELFF
cdr3_nt: TGCAGTGCGAGGAAGCTACAGGAGAACACCGGGGAGCTGTTTTTT

j_call: TRBJ2-1
v_call: TRBV5-6
clone_size: .
d_call: .
cdr3_aa: CASRVLSTPYNEQFF
cdr3_nt: TGTGCCAGCAGGGTCCTAAGTACGCCCTACAATGAGCAGTTCTTC

j_call: TRBJ2-7
v_call: TRBV5-1
clone_size: .
d_call: .
cdr3_aa: CASSSGTPNEQYF
cdr3_nt: TGCGCCAGCAGCTCCGGGACTCCCAACGAGCAGTACTTC

j_call: TRBJ1-1
v_call: TRBV6-5
clone_size: few
d_call: TRBD1
cdr3_aa: CASSYRTGGPEAFF
cdr3_nt: TGTGCCAGCAGTTACCGAACAGGGGGCCCTGAAGCTTTCTTT

j_call: TRBJ1-4
v_call: TRBV4-3
clone_size: few
d_call: .
cdr3_aa: CASSGTTTNEKLFF
cdr3_nt: TGCGCCAGCAGCGGGACAACAACTAATGAAAAACTGTTTTTT

j_call: TRBJ1-6
v_call: TRBV2
clone_size: .
d_call: .
cdr3_aa: CASSTVGNSPLHF
cdr3_nt: TGTGCCAGCAGTACAGTGGGGAATTCACCCCTCCACTTT

j_call: TRBJ2-5
v_call: TRBV12-3/TRBV12-4
clone_size: .
d_call: TRBD1
cdr3_aa: CASSLRVGTAQETQYF
cdr3_nt: TGTGCCAGCAGTTTAAGGGTAGGGACAGCCCAAGAGACCCAGTACTTC

j_call: TRBJ2-3
v_call: TRBV5-1
clone_size: .
d_call: .
cdr3_aa: CASSLAGSKFTDTQYF
cdr3_nt: TGCGCCAGCAGCTTGGCCGGGAGTAAGTTCACAGATACGCAGTATTTT

j_call: TRBJ1-5
v_call: TRBV30
clone_size: .
d_call: .
cdr3_aa: CAWSVQGPQPQHF
cdr3_nt: TGTGCCTGGAGCGTACAGGGTCCCCAGCCCCAGCATTTT

j_call: TRBJ2-7
v_call: TRBV11-2
clone_size: few
d_call: .
cdr3_aa: CASSLDVFGEQYF
cdr3_nt: TGTGCCAGCAGCTTAGATGTCTTCGGCGAGCAGTACTTC

j_call: TRBJ1-5
v_call: TRBV12-3/TRBV12-4
clone_size: many
d_call: .
cdr3_aa: CASSLGSQPQHF
cdr3_nt: TGTGCCAGCAGTTTAGGTAGTCAGCCCCAGCATTTT

j_call: TRBJ1-5
v_call: TRBV24-1
clone_size: .
d_call: .
cdr3_aa: CATARGQGKFGNQPQHF
cdr3_nt: TGTGCCACCGCGCGTGGGCAGGGGAAATTTGGCAATCAGCCCCAGCATTTT

j_call: TRBJ2-3
v_call: TRBV6-2/TRBV6-3
clone_size: few
d_call: TRBD2
cdr3_aa: CASTGLAGAKVGDTQYF
cdr3_nt: TGTGCCAGCACCGGACTAGCGGGGGCAAAAGTCGGAGATACGCAGTATTTT

j_call: TRBJ2-1
v_call: TRBV24-1
clone_size: .
d_call: .
cdr3_aa: CATSGLNEQFF
cdr3_nt: TGTGCCACCAGTGGGCTCAATGAGCAGTTCTTC

j_call: TRBJ2-1
v_call: TRBV6-1
clone_size: once
d_call: .
cdr3_aa: CASREQEGYNEQFF
cdr3_nt: TGTGCCAGCAGAGAACAGGAAGGCTACAATGAGCAGTTCTTC

j_call: TRBJ2-3
v_call: TRBV5-1
clone_size: many
d_call: .
cdr3_aa: CASSFAGQFTDTQYF
cdr3_nt: TGCGCCAGCAGCTTCGCAGGACAGTTCACAGATACGCAGTATTTT

j_call: TRBJ2-1
v_call: TRBV2
clone_size: .
d_call: .
cdr3_aa: CASSDPMEGFF
cdr3_nt: TGTGCCAGCAGTGATCCTATGGAGGGGTTCTTC

j_call: TRBJ2-5
v_call: TRBV7-2
clone_size: few
d_call: .
cdr3_aa: CASSLQGNTETQYF
cdr3_nt: TGTGCCAGCAGCTTGCAGGGTAATACGGAGACCCAGTACTTC

j_call: TRBJ2-3
v_call: TRBV12-3/TRBV12-4
clone_size: many
d_call: .
cdr3_aa: CASTITRDTQYF
cdr3_nt: TGTGCCAGCACCATTACAAGGGATACGCAGTATTTT

j_call: TRBJ1-3
v_call: TRBV27
clone_size: few
d_call: TRBD1
cdr3_aa: CASSSRGRQGKGVFGNTIYF
cdr3_nt: TGTGCCAGCAGTTCGAGGGGGAGACAGGGAAAAGGCGTATTCGGAAACACCATATATTTT

j_call: TRBJ2-4
v_call: TRBV6-2/TRBV6-3
clone_size: few
d_call: TRBD1
cdr3_aa: CASSSIPGTVKNIQYF
cdr3_nt: TGTGCCAGCAGTAGCATCCCCGGGACAGTAAAAAACATTCAGTACTTC

j_call: TRBJ2-2
v_call: TRBV30
clone_size: .
d_call: TRBD1
cdr3_aa: CAWSQGDTGELFF
cdr3_nt: TGTGCCTGGAGTCAGGGGGACACCGGGGAGCTGTTTTTT

j_call: TRBJ2-7
v_call: TRBV10-3
clone_size: .
d_call: .
cdr3_aa: CAISESTYEQYF
cdr3_nt: TGTGCCATCAGTGAGTCGACCTACGAGCAGTACTTC

j_call: TRBJ2-7
v_call: TRBV15
clone_size: .
d_call: TRBD2
cdr3_aa: CATSARLASYEQYF
cdr3_nt: TGTGCCACCAGCGCGCGACTAGCGTCCTACGAGCAGTACTTC

j_call: TRBJ2-5
v_call: TRBV15
clone_size: .
d_call: TRBD2
cdr3_aa: CATSRDFGGDLYQETQYF
cdr3_nt: TGTGCCACCAGCAGAGATTTCGGGGGGGATTTGTACCAAGAGACCCAGTACTTC

j_call: TRBJ1-5
v_call: TRBV24-1
clone_size: .
d_call: .
cdr3_aa: CATSGAGSNQPQHF
cdr3_nt: TGTGCCACCAGTGGTGCAGGGAGCAATCAGCCCCAGCATTTT

j_call: TRBJ2-6
v_call: TRBV20-1
clone_size: .
d_call: .
cdr3_aa: CSARSAIARSGANVLTF
cdr3_nt: TGCAGTGCTAGAAGCGCAATAGCCCGCTCTGGGGCCAACGTCCTGACTTTC

j_call: TRBJ2-1
v_call: TRBV6-2/TRBV6-3
clone_size: .
d_call: .
cdr3_aa: CASSYLPGGAFYNEQFF
cdr3_nt: TGTGCCAGCAGTTACCTCCCTGGGGGGGCTTTCTACAATGAGCAGTTCTTC

j_call: TRBJ2-7
v_call: TRBV11-2
clone_size: few
d_call: TRBD2
cdr3_aa: CASSLVTRAKRGEQYF
cdr3_nt: TGTGCCAGCAGCTTAGTTACCCGGGCCAAGCGGGGGGAGCAGTACTTC

j_call: TRBJ1-2
v_call: TRBV5-1
clone_size: many
d_call: .
cdr3_aa: CASSLWETGLYGYTF
cdr3_nt: TGCGCCAGCAGCTTATGGGAAACGGGACTCTATGGCTACACCTTC

j_call: TRBJ2-2
v_call: TRBV6-1
clone_size: few
d_call: .
cdr3_aa: CASSGWGLVTGELFF
cdr3_nt: TGTGCCAGCAGTGGTTGGGGGCTCGTCACCGGGGAGCTGTTTTTT

j_call: TRBJ1-2
v_call: TRBV20-1
clone_size: few
d_call: .
cdr3_aa: CSATFSQLQGGGYTF
cdr3_nt: TGCAGTGCTACGTTTTCCCAGTTACAGGGTGGTGGCTACACCTTC

j_call: TRBJ2-7
v_call: TRBV5-1
clone_size: .
d_call: TRBD1
cdr3_aa: CASSLSGTGGDEQYF
cdr3_nt: TGCGCCAGCAGCTTGAGTGGGACAGGGGGCGACGAGCAGTACTTC

j_call: TRBJ2-2
v_call: TRBV12-3/TRBV12-4
clone_size: .
d_call: TRBD1
cdr3_aa: CASGRTGPTGELFF
cdr3_nt: TGTGCCAGCGGAAGGACAGGCCCCACCGGGGAGCTGTTTTTT

j_call: TRBJ1-6
v_call: TRBV27
clone_size: .
d_call: TRBD1
cdr3_aa: CASSEDRAYNSPLHF
cdr3_nt: TGTGCCAGCAGTGAGGACAGGGCCTATAATTCACCCCTCCACTTT

j_call: TRBJ2-2
v_call: TRBV5-1
clone_size: .
d_call: .
cdr3_aa: CASAPATSTGELFF
cdr3_nt: TGCGCCAGTGCCCCCGCCACCTCCACCGGGGAGCTGTTTTTT

j_call: TRBJ2-7
v_call: TRBV12-3/TRBV12-4
clone_size: .
d_call: TRBD1
cdr3_aa: CASRLGDSSYEQYF
cdr3_nt: TGTGCCAGCAGGTTGGGGGACAGCTCCTACGAGCAGTACTTC